One T cell receptor beta chain is described in this entry. The data derive from a study of T cell changes during pregnancy in multiple sclerosis. Assay: immunoSEQ multiplex PCR; the TCRdb copy retains only in-frame clones and omits some. This sample has roughly 70,000 clones, with roughly nine tenths found just once. The CDR3 consists of 16 residues. Germline V gives CDR1 LGHNA, CDR2 YNFKEQ. V trimming: 0 bases; J trimming: 0 bases; junction bases outside the gene matches: 3. The rearrangement joins TRBV4-2 to TRBJ2-3, with 7 bases matching TRBD2. This TCR was sampled from a female donor with multiple sclerosis, enrolled in a pregnancy study. The sequencing used peripheral blood, collected in the third trimester of pregnancy. Written as DNA, the CDR3 is TGTGCCAGCAGCCAAGATGGGGGAGGGAGCACAGATACGCAGTATTTT. Its translation: CASSQDGGGSTDTQYF.